Each of the 17 T cell receptor beta chains below was sequenced from the same sample in a study of T cells in Graves' hyperthyroidism and ophthalmopathy. Researchers took RNA transcripts and amplified the TCR beta CDR3 regions from them. RT-PCR in the first round (using the HTBI primer set) targeted the TCR CDR3. A single record per CDR3 protein comes from TCRdb applying MiXCR to the multiplex PCR reads. The sample carries a few hundred thousand distinct CDR3 sequences, roughly 46% recorded once. The sequencing input was peripheral blood or thyroid tissue (not recorded which). These TCRs come from a woman aged 18-29 years with Graves' hyperthyroidism.

The chain employs TRBV7-9 and TRBJ2-7, with 11 bases lining up with TRBD2. This CDR3 is built from 15 residues. J lost 4 bases, V lost 5 bases, and 7 bases had no gene match. Germline-derived CDR1 and CDR2 are SEHNR and FQNEAQ (reference sequence). The CDR3 coding sequence is TGTGCCAGCAGCACCCCACTAGCGGGAGCGTACGAGCAGTACTTC. It encodes CASSTPLAGAYEQYF.

On this clonotype itself: This may be a read error, as it is one base from a much larger clone. This chain connects TRBV12-3 or TRBV12-4 to TRBJ1-3, with TRBD1 matching over 7 bases. The CDR3 runs 15 residues. V lost 6 bases and J lost 0; bases outside the gene matches: 5. The DNA for the CDR3 is TGTGCCAGCAGCTGGGGACAGATCTCTGGAAACACCATATATTTT. It translates to CASSWGQISGNTIYF.

In its sample, this clonotype was seen many times. The V gene is TRBV7-2, the J gene TRBJ2-5; D is undetermined. Trimming left V 5 bases short and J 7 bases short, with 11 bases between. CDR1 is SGHTA and CDR2 is FQGNSA in the germline V gene. CDR3 length: 12 residues. CDR3 DNA sequence: TGTGCCAGCAGCCCACGATCGGGGACCCAGTACTTC. Translating gives CASSPRSGTQYF.

This chain links TRBV6-1 with TRBJ2-7; no definite D call. Germline V gives CDR1 MNHNS, CDR2 SASEGT. The CDR3 consists of 13 residues. V was pared by 5 bases and J by 2 bases, with 10 bases between. CDR3 in amino acids: CASSLVIPYEQYF. The CDR3 DNA reads TGTGCCAGCAGTCTGGTGATTCCCTACGAGCAGTACTTC.

In this sample, this clonotype turned up many times. The chain couples TRBV7-9 to TRBJ1-2, with 10 nucleotides matching TRBD1. Trimming took 5 bases from V and 8 from J; bases not matched to a gene: 8. The germline gives CDR1 SEHNR, CDR2 FQNEAQ (reference sequence). This CDR3 comprises 14 residues. Here the CDR3 DNA reads TGTGCCAGCAGCCGCCGAGGGACAGGGGCCGGCTACACCTTC. Its translation is CASSRRGTGAGYTF.

This clonotype was seen a handful of times. V and J are TRBV9 and TRBJ2-2; D is uncertain. The CDR3 is 14 residues long. In germline, CDR1 is SGDLS, CDR2 YYNGEE. The germline V and J ends were trimmed by 3 bases and 2 bases, with 8 bases remaining between them. CDR3 in amino acids: CASSARPNTGELFF. CDR3 DNA sequence: TGTGCCAGCAGCGCACGTCCCAACACCGGGGAGCTGTTTTTT.

The CDR3 region is CSVEIQGAYTDNYGYTF. Here the CDR3 DNA reads TGCAGCGTTGAAATACAGGGGGCATACACAGATAACTATGGCTACACCTTC. The chain couples TRBV29-1 to TRBJ1-2; 9 bases match TRBD1. Per the germline V gene, CDR1 is SQVTM and CDR2 is ANQGSEA. Trimming removed 2 bases from V and 1 base from J; junction bases left unmatched: 11. The length of the CDR3 is 17 residues.

The chain carries TRBV7-2 and TRBJ1-5, with 8 positions matching TRBD1. V shed 5 bases and J 3 bases; nucleotides not matched to a gene: 3. From germline, CDR1 is SGHTA and CDR2 FQGNSA. This CDR3 has 14 residues. The CDR3 sequence is CASSQGAYNQPQHF. For the CDR3, the DNA is TGTGCCAGCAGCCAGGGGGCTTACAATCAGCCCCAGCATTTT.

This clonotype was observed a few times. V usage is TRBV2 and J usage is TRBJ1-6; no firm D call. The V gene lost 5 bases and the J gene lost 8 bases, with 10 bases spanning the gap. This CDR3 comprises 13 residues. From germline, CDR1 is SNHLY and CDR2 FYNNEI. The CDR3 DNA reads TGTGCCAGCAGTTACTCTAGGGATTCACCCCTCCACTTT. Protein: CASSYSRDSPLHF. Filled out from reference TRBV2 and TRBJ1-6, the complete variable domain reads EPEVTQTPSHQVTQMGQEVILRCVPISNHLYFYWYRQILGQKVEFLVSFYNNEISEKSEIFDDQFSVERPDGSNFTLKIRSTKLEDSAMYFCASSYSRDSPLHFGNGTRLTVT.

Ten or more counts support this clonotype. The rearrangement links TRBV24-1 to TRBJ1-2, with 9 bases identical to TRBD1. The CDR3 extends over 14 amino acids. V lost 4 bases and J lost 8; bases outside the gene matches: 7. From germline, CDR1 is KGHDR and CDR2 SFDVKD. CDR3 sequence: CATSDRGQGGGYTF. CDR3 nucleotides: TGTGCCACCAGTGACCGGGGACAGGGTGGCGGCTACACCTTC.

DNA for the CDR3: TGTGCCATCAGTGAGTCGGACGCTACGAATGGCTACACCTTC. Protein sequence: CAISESDATNGYTF. V usage is TRBV10-3 and J usage is TRBJ1-2; D remains ambiguous. Per germline, CDR1 ENHRY and CDR2 SYGVKD. The CDR3 is 14 residues long. V was pared by 0 bases and J by 6 bases, with 11 bases between.

V gene TRBV20-1 combines with J gene TRBJ1-5, with TRBD1 matching 7 bases. In germline, CDR1 is DFQATT, CDR2 SNEGSKA (reference sequence). After removal of 6 bases from V and 5 bases from J, the junction contained 10 bases not matched to a gene. The CDR3 runs 14 residues. CDR3 sequence (DNA): TGCAGTGCCCCCGCCCGACAGGGCTATCAGCCCCAGCATTTT. Protein: CSAPARQGYQPQHF.

Of note for this clonotype: Since a much larger clone is just one base distant, this may be a read error. This chain joins TRBV20-1 and TRBJ1-2; no reliable D call. The germline V and J ends were trimmed by 4 bases and 8 bases, with 17 bases remaining between them. This CDR3 contains 13 residues. Germline loops: CDR1 DFQATT, CDR2 SNEGSKA (reference sequence). The CDR3 bases are TGCAGTGCTATCAAGGAGACGGGTCGGGGCTACACCTTC. It translates to CSAIKETGRGYTF.

This clonotype was seen only once. Germline and junction disagree at one end, which may indicate a read error. V gene TRBV2 combines with J gene TRBJ1-2; TRBD1 matches 7 bases. Germline V gives CDR1 SNHLY, CDR2 FYNNEI. CDR3 size: 15 residues. Here the CDR3 DNA reads TGTGCCAGCAGTCCCCAAGGGAGGGGGCTCCATGGCCACACCTTC. Protein sequence: CASSPQGRGLHGHTF.

The V call is TRBV15, the J call TRBJ2-7; D is uncertain. Germline V CDR1 and CDR2: LNHNV, YYDKDF (reference sequence). CDR3 length equals 13 residues. The germline V and J ends were trimmed by 1 base and 2 bases, with 6 bases remaining between them. In nucleotides, the CDR3 is TGTGCCACCAGCAGAGCCCGGGCCTACGAGCAGTACTTC. It codes for CATSRARAYEQYF.

Comment on this clonotype: One end of the junction is discordant with germline, which a read error may explain. The gene calls are TRBV6-6 and TRBJ1-2; a possible D gene is TRBD1 (5 bases). The germline V gene has CDR1 MNHNY and CDR2 SVGAGI (reference sequence). This CDR3 comprises 13 residues. CDR3 DNA: TGTGCCAGCAGTTACGACCAGGACATATGGTTAGACTTC. Residues: CASSYDQDIWLDF.

The chain uses TRBV10-3 and TRBJ1-4, with 9 bases identical to TRBD1. The CDR3 spans 15 residues. Germline lookup yields CDR1 ENHRY and CDR2 SYGVKD. V was pared by 5 bases and J by 8 bases, with 9 bases of the junction left unmatched. The CDR3 protein is CAISPGGQGGEKLFF. DNA for the CDR3: TGTGCCATCAGTCCAGGGGGACAGGGTGGAGAAAAACTGTTTTTT.